This TCR beta chain emerged from a study of OX40 agonist ivuxolimab in advanced cancers. On the study more broadly: Patients receiving dose escalation had hepatocellular carcinoma, melanoma, renal cell or head and neck cancer. General study results and limits: At doses 0.1 to 3.0 mg/kg, CD4+ and CD8+ clones expanded.

Samples of blood were obtained at baseline, on cycle 4 day 1, and on cycle 7 day 1. The CDR3 is 13 amino acids. Trimming cost V 5 bases and J 3 bases, with 9 bases left between them. Germline V gene data show CDR1 as MNHEY and CDR2 as SMNVEV (reference sequence). Turning to this clone: Its antigen is undetermined.

Assay used: immunoSEQ multiplex PCR; TCRdb lists only in-frame clones, some missing. Here the sample spans roughly 65,000 clones, 65% to 80% being singletons. This TCR was recovered from an adult with an advanced solid tumor such as melanoma, head and neck, liver or kidney cancer. The chain employs TRBV27 and TRBJ2-3; the D is unclear. Material: CD4+ or CD8+ T cells sorted from blood, obtained in a trial of the OX40 agonist ivuxolimab. CDR3 residues: CASSHPRTDTQYF. CDR3 sequence (DNA): TGTGCCAGCAGTCACCCTCGGACAGATACGCAGTATTTT.